Following are 13 T cell receptor beta chains from one sample sequenced in a study of T cells in Graves' hyperthyroidism and ophthalmopathy. Amplification yielded TCR beta CDR3 regions, with RNA transcripts as the source. The HTBI primer set served for first-round RT-PCR of the TCR CDR3. MiXCR was run by TCRdb on the multiplex PCR reads, yielding one entry per CDR3 protein. Counted here are hundreds of thousands of distinct CDR3 sequences, 16% occurring once; the ten biggest clones make up 2.5% to 4%. Sequencing used blood. These receptors originate from a woman aged 40 to 50 with Graves' ophthalmopathy.

This clonotype showed up many times. The rearrangement joins TRBV6-2 or TRBV6-3 to TRBJ2-7; a weak D match, TRBD2 (5 bases). The CDR3 length is 13 residues. The V end lost 4 bases, the J end lost 0 bases, and 7 bases lay between the germline ends. Looked up from germline, CDR1 is MNHEY and CDR2 is SVGEGT. The CDR3, as DNA: TGTGCCAGCAGTTTTAGCGACTCCTACGAGCAGTACTTC. This gives the protein CASSFSDSYEQYF.

This clonotype was counted only a few times. The chain employs TRBV4-2 and TRBJ1-2; D is ambiguous. The germline CDR1 and CDR2 sequences are LGHNA and YNFKEQ. V gave up 2 bases and J gave up 0 bases, with 7 bases separating them. This CDR3 comprises 14 residues. This chain's CDR3 is CASSQTTANYGYTF. Written as DNA, the CDR3 is TGTGCCAGCAGCCAAACGACGGCTAACTATGGCTACACCTTC.

A word on this clonotype: A much bigger clone sits one base away, suggesting this may be a read error. The rearrangement links TRBV3-1 to TRBJ2-1; TRBD2 is a possible D gene (5 bases). The V gene's germline CDR1 is LGHDT and CDR2 YNNKEL (reference sequence). The CDR3 extends over 13 amino acids. CDR3 loop: CASNQEGYGEQFF. The CDR3 DNA reads TGTGCCAGCAACCAAGAGGGATATGGGGAGCAGTTCTTC.

J is TRBJ1-2 and V is TRBV4-2; 8 bases align to TRBD1. The germline gives CDR1 LGHNA, CDR2 YNFKEQ. The CDR3 covers 17 residues. V trimming: 4 bases; J trimming: 3 bases; junction bases outside the gene matches: 13. CDR3 nucleotides: TGTGCCAGCAGCCCGGACCTGACAGGGGAGGGAGACTATGGCTACACCTTC. Its translation: CASSPDLTGEGDYGYTF.

This clonotype appeared many times. The chain carries TRBV7-8 and TRBJ2-7; 7 bases are a match to TRBD1. The CDR3 spans 15 residues. V was pared by 4 bases and J by 0 bases, with 6 bases of the junction left unmatched. The V gene's germline CDR1 is SGHVS and CDR2 FQNEAQ. The CDR3 region has the DNA TGTGCCAGCAGCTCGGGACAGCCCTTCTCCTACGAGCAGTACTTC. Translating it yields CASSSGQPFSYEQYF. Based on the CDR3 plus reference TRBV7-8 and TRBJ2-7, the full variable domain is GAGVSQSPRYKVAKRGQDVALRCDPISGHVSLFWYQQALGQGPEFLTYFQNEAQLDKSGLPSDRFFAERPEGSVSTLKIQRTQQEDSAVYLCASSSGQPFSYEQYFGPGTRLTVT.

The sample holds many counts of this clonotype. The V and J genes are TRBV28 and TRBJ2-1; a possible D gene is TRBD1 (6 bases). The V and J ends lost 7 bases and 5 bases respectively, with 12 bases between them. This CDR3 region has 13 residues. Germline CDR1 and CDR2: MDHEN and SYDVKM. The CDR3 DNA sequence: TGTGCCAGCAACGGACAGCCCAACAATGAGCAGTTCTTC. Amino acids: CASNGQPNNEQFF.

The rearrangement uses TRBV12-3 or TRBV12-4 and TRBJ1-5, with D perhaps matching TRBD1 (5 bases). V lost 7 bases, J lost 6 bases, and 16 bases lay in between. The length of the CDR3 is 14 residues. The CDR3 protein is CASNEEGPSQPQHF. CDR3 coding DNA: TGTGCCAGCAACGAAGAGGGGCCGAGTCAGCCCCAGCATTTT.

Only a few counts were recorded for this clonotype. The chain employs TRBV20-1 and TRBJ2-7, with D perhaps matching TRBD2 (7 bases). Germline CDR1 reads DFQATT; CDR2 reads SNEGSKA (reference sequence). This CDR3 comprises 15 residues. V lost 4 bases, J lost 6 bases, and 22 bases lay in between. The CDR3 loop reads CSATDSKGGTSEQYF. CDR3 nucleotide sequence: TGCAGTGCTACCGATTCGAAGGGGGGGACGAGCGAGCAGTACTTC.

The chain combines TRBV20-1 with TRBJ1-3; a weak D match, TRBD1 (6 bases). This CDR3 is built from 15 residues. The V end lost 0 bases, the J end lost 1 base, and 10 bases lay between the germline ends. Germline loops: CDR1 DFQATT, CDR2 SNEGSKA (reference sequence). CDR3 residues: CSARDSDRSGNTIYF. CDR3 in DNA: TGCAGTGCTAGAGATTCGGACAGATCTGGAAACACCATATATTTT.

The V gene is TRBV10-3, the J gene TRBJ2-3; D possibly corresponds to TRBD1 (5 bases). CDR1 is ENHRY and CDR2 is SYGVKD in the germline V gene. This CDR3 has 14 residues. V shed 5 bases and J shed 3 bases, with 12 bases lying between them. CDR3 sequence: CAISPDIGTDTQYF. CDR3 coding DNA: TGTGCCATCAGTCCGGACATAGGGACAGATACGCAGTATTTT.

The CDR3 spells CASSLSGIYEQYF. Here the CDR3 DNA reads TGTGCCAGCAGCTTGTCTGGGATCTACGAGCAGTACTTC. This chain links TRBV5-4 with TRBJ2-7; D is undetermined. Germline assignment: CDR1 SGHNT and CDR2 YYREEE (reference sequence). V dropped 1 base and J dropped 3 bases, with 8 bases sitting between them. This CDR3 has 13 amino acids. Based on the CDR3 plus reference TRBV5-4 and TRBJ2-7, the full variable domain is ETGVTQSPTHLIKTRGQQVTLRCSSQSGHNTVSWYQQALGQGPQFIFQYYREEENGRGNFPPRFSGLQFPNYSSELNVNALELDDSALYLCASSLSGIYEQYFGPGTRLTVT.

This clonotype has ten or more counts. V is TRBV2 and J is TRBJ2-2; 8 bases are a match to TRBD1. Germline loops: CDR1 SNHLY, CDR2 FYNNEI. There are 14 residues in the CDR3. V was clipped by 6 bases and J by 8 bases; unmatched bases: 8. This chain's CDR3 is CASRDRTGTGELFF. Written as DNA, the CDR3 is TGTGCCAGCAGGGACCGGACAGGGACGGGGGAGCTGTTTTTT.

This clonotype was recorded many times. J is TRBJ2-1 and V is TRBV28, with 11 bases fitting TRBD1. Germline V lookup: CDR1 MDHEN, CDR2 SYDVKM. The CDR3 length is 16 residues. The V gene end was trimmed by 4 bases and the J gene end by 12 bases; junction bases not matched to a gene: 14. The CDR3 nucleotides are TGTGCCAGCAGTTACTCCGGGACAGGGGGTAGCGGGGGGCAGTTCTTC. Translated, it gives CASSYSGTGGSGGQFF.